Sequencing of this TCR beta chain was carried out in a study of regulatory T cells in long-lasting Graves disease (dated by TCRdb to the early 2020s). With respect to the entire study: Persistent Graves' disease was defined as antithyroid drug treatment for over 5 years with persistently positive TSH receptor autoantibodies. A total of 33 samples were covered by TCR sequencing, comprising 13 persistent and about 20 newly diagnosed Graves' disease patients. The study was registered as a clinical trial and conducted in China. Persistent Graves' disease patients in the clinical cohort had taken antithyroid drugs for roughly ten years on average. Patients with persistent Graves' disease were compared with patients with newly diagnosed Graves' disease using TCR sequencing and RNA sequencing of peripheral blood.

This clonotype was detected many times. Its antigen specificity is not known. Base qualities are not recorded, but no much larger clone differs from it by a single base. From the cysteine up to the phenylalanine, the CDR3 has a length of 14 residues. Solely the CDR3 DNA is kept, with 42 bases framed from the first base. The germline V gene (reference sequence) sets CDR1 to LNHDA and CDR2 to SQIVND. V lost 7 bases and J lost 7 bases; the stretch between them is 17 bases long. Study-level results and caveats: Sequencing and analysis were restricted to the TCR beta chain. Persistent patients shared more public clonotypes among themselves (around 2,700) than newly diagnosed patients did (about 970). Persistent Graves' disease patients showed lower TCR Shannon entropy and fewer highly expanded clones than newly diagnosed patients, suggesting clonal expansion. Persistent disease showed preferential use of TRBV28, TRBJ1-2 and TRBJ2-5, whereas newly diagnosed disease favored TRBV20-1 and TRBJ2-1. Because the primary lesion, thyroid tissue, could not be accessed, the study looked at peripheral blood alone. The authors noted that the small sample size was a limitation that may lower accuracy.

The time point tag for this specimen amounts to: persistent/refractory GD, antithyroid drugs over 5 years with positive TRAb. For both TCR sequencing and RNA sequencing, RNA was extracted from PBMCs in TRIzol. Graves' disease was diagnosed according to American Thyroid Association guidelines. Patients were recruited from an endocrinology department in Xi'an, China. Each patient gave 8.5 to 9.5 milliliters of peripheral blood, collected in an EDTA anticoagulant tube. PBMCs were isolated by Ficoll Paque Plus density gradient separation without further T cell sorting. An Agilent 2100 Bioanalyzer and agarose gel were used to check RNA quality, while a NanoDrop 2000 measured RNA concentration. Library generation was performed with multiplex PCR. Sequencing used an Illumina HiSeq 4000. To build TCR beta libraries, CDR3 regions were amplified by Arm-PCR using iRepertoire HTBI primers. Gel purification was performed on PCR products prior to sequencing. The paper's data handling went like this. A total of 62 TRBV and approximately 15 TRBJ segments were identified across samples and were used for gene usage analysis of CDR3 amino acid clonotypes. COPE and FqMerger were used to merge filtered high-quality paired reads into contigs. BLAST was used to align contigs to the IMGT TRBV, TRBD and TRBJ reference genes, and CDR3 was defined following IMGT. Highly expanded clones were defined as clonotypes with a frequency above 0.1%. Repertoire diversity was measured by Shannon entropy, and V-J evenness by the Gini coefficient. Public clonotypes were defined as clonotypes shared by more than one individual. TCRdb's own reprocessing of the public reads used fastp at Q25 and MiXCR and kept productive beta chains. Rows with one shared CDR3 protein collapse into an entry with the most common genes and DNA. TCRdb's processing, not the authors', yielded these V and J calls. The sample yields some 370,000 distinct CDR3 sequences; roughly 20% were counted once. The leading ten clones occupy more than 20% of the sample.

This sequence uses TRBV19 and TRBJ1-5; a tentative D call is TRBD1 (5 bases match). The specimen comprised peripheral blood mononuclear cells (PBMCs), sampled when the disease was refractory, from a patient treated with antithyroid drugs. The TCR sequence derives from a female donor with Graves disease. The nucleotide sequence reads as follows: TGTGCCAGTACCACCATCCAGGGAGGACAGCCCCAGCATTTT. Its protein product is CASTTIQGGQPQHF.